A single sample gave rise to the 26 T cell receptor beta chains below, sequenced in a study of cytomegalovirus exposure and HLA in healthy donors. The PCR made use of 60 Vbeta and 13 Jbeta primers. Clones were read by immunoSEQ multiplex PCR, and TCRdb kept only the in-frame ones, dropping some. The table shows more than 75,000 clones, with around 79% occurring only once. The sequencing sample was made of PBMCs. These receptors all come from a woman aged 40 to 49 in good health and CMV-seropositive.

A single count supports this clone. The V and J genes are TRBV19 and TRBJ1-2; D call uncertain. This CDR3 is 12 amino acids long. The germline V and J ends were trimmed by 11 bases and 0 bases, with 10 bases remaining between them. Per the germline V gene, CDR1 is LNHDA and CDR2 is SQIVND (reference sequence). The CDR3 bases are TGTGCCTTAAAGGGAGCTAACTATGGCTACACCTTC. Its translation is CALKGANYGYTF.

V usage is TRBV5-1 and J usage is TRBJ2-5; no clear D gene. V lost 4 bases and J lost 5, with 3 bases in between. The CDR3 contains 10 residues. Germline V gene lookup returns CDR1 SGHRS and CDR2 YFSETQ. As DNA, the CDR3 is TGCGCCAGCAGCGAGGAGACCCAGTACTTC. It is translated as CASSEETQYF.

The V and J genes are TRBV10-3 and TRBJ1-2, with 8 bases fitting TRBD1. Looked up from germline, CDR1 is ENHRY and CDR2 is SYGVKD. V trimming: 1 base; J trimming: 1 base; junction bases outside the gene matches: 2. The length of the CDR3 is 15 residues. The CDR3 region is CAISEWGQVNYGYTF. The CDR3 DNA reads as TGTGCCATCAGTGAGTGGGGACAGGTTAACTATGGCTACACCTTC.

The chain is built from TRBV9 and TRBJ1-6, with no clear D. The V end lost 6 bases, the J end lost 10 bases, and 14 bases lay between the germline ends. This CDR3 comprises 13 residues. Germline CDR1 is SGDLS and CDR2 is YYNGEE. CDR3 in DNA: TGTGCCAGCACCCCCGGGGTAAAATCACCCCTCCACTTT. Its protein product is CASTPGVKSPLHF.

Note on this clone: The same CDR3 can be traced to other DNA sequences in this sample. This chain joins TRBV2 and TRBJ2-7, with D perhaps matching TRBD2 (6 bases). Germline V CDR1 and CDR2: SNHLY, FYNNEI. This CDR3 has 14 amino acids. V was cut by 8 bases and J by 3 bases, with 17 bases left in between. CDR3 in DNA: TGTGCCAGCGGAGGGGATCCGCCGAACTACGAGCAGTACTTC. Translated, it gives CASGGDPPNYEQYF.

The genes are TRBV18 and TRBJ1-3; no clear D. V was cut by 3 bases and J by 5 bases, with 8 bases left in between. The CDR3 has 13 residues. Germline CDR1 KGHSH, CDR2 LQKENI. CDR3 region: CASSPASRNTIYF. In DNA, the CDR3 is TGTGCCAGCTCACCGGCTTCGAGAAACACCATATATTTT.

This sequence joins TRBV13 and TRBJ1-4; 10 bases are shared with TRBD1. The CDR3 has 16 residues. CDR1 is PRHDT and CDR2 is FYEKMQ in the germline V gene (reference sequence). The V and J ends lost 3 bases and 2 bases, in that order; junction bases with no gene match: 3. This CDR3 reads CASSFKTGGTNEKLFF. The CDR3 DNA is TGTGCCAGCAGCTTCAAGACAGGGGGCACTAATGAAAAACTGTTTTTT.

The CDR3 sequence is CASSLHRASEAFF. In DNA form, the CDR3 reads TGTGCCAGCAGCCTCCACAGGGCCTCCGAAGCTTTCTTT. The chain has TRBV7-6 and TRBJ1-1, with D tentatively TRBD1 (6 bases). V was pared by 5 bases and J by 8 bases, with 15 bases between. The CDR3 has 13 residues. Germline V gives CDR1 SGHVS, CDR2 FNYEAQ. The variable domain in full, with the rest retrieved from reference TRBV7-6 and TRBJ1-1, is GAGVSQSPRYKVTKRGQDVALRCDPISGHVSLYWYRQALGQGPEFLTYFNYEAQQDKSGLPNDRFSAERPEGSISTLTIQRTEQRDSAMYRCASSLHRASEAFFGQGTRLTVV.

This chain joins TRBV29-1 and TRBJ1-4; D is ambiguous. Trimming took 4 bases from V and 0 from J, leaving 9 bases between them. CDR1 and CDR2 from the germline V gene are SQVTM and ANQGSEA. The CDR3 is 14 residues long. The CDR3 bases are TGCAGCGTTGCTTCTACTGCAACTAATGAAAAACTGTTTTTT. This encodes CSVASTATNEKLFF. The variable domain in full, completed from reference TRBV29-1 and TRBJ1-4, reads SAVISQKPSRDICQRGTSLTIQCQVDSQVTMMFWYRQQPGQSLTLIATANQGSEATYESGFVIDKFPISRPNLTFSTLTVSNMSPEDSSIYLCSVASTATNEKLFFGSGTQLSVL.

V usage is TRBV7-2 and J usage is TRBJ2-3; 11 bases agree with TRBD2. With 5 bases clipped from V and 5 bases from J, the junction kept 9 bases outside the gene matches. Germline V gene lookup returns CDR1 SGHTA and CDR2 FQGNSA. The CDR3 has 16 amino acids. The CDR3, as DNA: TGTGCCAGCAGCGTTAGCGGGGGGGCAGTTGGAGATACGCAGTATTTT. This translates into CASSVSGGAVGDTQYF.

The CDR3 protein is CASSTDRAINLGYTF. In DNA, the CDR3 is TGTGCCAGTAGTACAGACAGGGCCATTAACCTTGGCTACACCTTC. The genes are TRBV19 and TRBJ1-2; 7 nucleotides align to TRBD1. This CDR3 has 15 residues. Germline trimming cut 4 bases from V and 7 bases from J; bases unmatched to any gene: 12. Germline assignment: CDR1 LNHDA and CDR2 SQIVND (reference sequence).

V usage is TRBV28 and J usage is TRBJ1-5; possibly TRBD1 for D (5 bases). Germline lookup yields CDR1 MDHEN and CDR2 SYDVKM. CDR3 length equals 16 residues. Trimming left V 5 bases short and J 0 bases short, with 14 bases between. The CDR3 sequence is CASSHRFLISNQPQHF. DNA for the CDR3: TGTGCCAGCAGTCACAGGTTCTTAATTAGCAATCAGCCCCAGCATTTT.

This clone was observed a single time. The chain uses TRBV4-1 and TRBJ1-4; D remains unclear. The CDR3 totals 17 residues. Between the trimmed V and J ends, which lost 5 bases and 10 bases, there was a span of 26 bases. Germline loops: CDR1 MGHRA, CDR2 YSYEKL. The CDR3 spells CASSYRPLQEEGGKLFF. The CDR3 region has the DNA TGCGCCAGCAGCTACCGGCCTCTCCAGGAAGAGGGTGGAAAACTGTTTTTT.

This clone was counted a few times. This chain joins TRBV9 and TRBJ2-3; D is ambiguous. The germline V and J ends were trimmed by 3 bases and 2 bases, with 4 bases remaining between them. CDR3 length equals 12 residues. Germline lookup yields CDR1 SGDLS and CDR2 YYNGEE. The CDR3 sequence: CASSGDTDTQYF. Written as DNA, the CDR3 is TGTGCCAGCAGCGGAGACACAGATACGCAGTATTTT.

The chain's CDR3 is CAWSAVAWLGYTF. The CDR3 DNA is TGTGCCTGGAGTGCAGTGGCTTGGCTTGGCTACACCTTC. The rearrangement joins TRBV30 to TRBJ1-2; unclear D gene. V dropped 1 base and J dropped 7 bases, with 13 bases sitting between them. The CDR3 is made up of 13 amino acids. CDR1 and CDR2 (germline): GTSNPN, SVGIG (reference sequence).

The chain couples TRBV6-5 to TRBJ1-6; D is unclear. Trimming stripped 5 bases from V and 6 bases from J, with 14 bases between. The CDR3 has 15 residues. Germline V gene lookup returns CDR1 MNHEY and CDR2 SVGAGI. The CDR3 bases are TGTGCCAGCAGTAGGGAGGGAAGAACTAATTCACCCCTCCACTTT. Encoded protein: CASSREGRTNSPLHF.

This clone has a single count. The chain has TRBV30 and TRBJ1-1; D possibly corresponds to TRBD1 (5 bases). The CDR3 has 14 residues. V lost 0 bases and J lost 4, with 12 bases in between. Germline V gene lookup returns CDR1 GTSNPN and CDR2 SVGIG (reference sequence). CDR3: CAWSVGRVSTEAFF. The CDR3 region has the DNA TGTGCCTGGAGTGTTGGCAGGGTGAGCACTGAAGCTTTCTTT.

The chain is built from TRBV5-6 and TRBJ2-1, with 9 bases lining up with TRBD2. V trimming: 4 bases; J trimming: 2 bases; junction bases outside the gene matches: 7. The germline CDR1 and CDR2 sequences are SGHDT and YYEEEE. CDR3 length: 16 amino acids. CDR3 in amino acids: CASSRGSGGTYNEQFF. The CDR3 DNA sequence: TGTGCCAGCAGCCGCGGTAGCGGGGGAACCTACAATGAGCAGTTCTTC.

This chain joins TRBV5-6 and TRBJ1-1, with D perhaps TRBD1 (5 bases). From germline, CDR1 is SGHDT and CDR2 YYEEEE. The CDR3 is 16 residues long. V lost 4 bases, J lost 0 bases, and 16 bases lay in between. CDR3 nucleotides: TGTGCCAGCAGCCCGGCTCAGGGATACATGAACACTGAAGCTTTCTTT. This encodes CASSPAQGYMNTEAFF.

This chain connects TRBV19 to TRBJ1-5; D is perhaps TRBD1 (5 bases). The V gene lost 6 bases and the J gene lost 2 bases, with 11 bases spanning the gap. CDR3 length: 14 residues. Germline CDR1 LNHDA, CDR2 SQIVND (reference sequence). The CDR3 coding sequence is TGTGCCAGTAGCACAGGTAGGGGCAATCAGCCCCAGCATTTT. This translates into CASSTGRGNQPQHF.

The CDR3 nucleotides read TGTGCCAGTAGTATCTGGGGTCGGGAAGGCTACACCTTC. Encoded protein: CASSIWGREGYTF. The chain joins TRBV19 to TRBJ1-2; D is unresolved. The V end was cut by 3 bases, the J end by 8 bases, with 13 bases between. This CDR3 has 13 amino acids. The germline gives CDR1 LNHDA, CDR2 SQIVND (reference sequence).

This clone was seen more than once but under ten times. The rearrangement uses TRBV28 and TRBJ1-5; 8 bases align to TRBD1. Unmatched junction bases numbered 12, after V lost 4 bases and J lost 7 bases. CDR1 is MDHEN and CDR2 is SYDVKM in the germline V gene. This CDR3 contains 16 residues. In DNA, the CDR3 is TGTGCCAGCAGTTACCCTCGCACAGGGGGAGGACAGCCCCAGCATTTT. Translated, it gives CASSYPRTGGGQPQHF.

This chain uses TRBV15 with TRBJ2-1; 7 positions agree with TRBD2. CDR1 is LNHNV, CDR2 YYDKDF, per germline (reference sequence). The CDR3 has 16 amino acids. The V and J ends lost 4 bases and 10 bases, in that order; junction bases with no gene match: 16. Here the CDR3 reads CATSKETSRLQFEQFF. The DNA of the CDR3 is TGTGCCACCAGCAAAGAGACTAGCCGATTACAATTCGAGCAGTTCTTC.

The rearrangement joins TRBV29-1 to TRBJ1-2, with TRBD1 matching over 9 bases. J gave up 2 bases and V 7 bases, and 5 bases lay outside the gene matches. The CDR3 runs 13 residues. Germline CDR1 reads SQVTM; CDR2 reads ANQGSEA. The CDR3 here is CSALGQGNYGYTF. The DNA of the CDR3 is TGCAGCGCTCTGGGACAGGGAAACTATGGCTACACCTTC.

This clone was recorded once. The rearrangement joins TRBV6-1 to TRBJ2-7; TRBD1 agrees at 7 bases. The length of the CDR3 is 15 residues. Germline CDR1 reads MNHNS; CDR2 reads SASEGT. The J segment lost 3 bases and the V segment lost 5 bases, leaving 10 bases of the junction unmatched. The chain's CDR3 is CASSPQGRLFYEQYF. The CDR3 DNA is TGTGCCAGCAGTCCACAGGGGCGACTCTTCTACGAGCAGTACTTC.

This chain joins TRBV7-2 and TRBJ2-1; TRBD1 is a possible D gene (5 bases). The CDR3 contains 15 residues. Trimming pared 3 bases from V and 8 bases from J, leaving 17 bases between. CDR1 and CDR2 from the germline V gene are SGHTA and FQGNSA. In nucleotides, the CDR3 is TGTGCCAGCAGCTTTTTTCTACAGGCAGGCGATGAGCAGTTCTTC. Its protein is CASSFFLQAGDEQFF.